One and the same sample provided the 21 T cell receptor beta chains below, sequenced in a study of radiotherapy plus CTLA-4 blockade in lung cancer. Sequenced by immunoSEQ multiplex PCR; TCRdb stores in-frame clones only, minus some. The sample records 40,000 to 50,000 clones, 75% being singletons. The source material was peripheral blood, sampled from a patient treated with radiotherapy plus ipilimumab. The source of these receptors is a human donor with non-small cell lung cancer who had stable disease on radiotherapy plus ipilimumab.

This rearrangement joins TRBV27 to TRBJ1-2; TRBD1 agrees at 7 bases. From germline, CDR1 is MNHEY and CDR2 SMNVEV (reference sequence). The CDR3 has 15 amino acids. V lost 4 bases to trimming and J lost 7 bases; unmatched junction nucleotides: 12. In DNA form, the CDR3 reads TGTGCCAGCAGTTCGCCTCGGACAGGCCATGGTGGCTACACCTTC. This codes for CASSSPRTGHGGYTF.

CDR3 loop: CASSVWPGGADGYTF. CDR3 nucleotides: TGTGCCAGCAGTGTTTGGCCAGGGGGCGCGGATGGCTACACCTTC. The chain carries TRBV2 and TRBJ1-2; 8 bases agree with TRBD1. Germline trimming cut 4 bases from V and 6 bases from J; bases unmatched to any gene: 10. The CDR3 extends over 15 amino acids. CDR1 is SNHLY, CDR2 FYNNEI, per germline. Looking up the rest from reference TRBV2 and TRBJ1-2 gives the full variable domain: EPEVTQTPSHQVTQMGQEVILRCVPISNHLYFYWYRQILGQKVEFLVSFYNNEISEKSEIFDDQFSVERPDGSNFTLKIRSTKLEDSAMYFCASSVWPGGADGYTFGSGTRLTVV.

The chain has TRBV11-2 and TRBJ2-5, with no clear D. The CDR3 totals 10 residues. CDR1 is SGHAT, CDR2 FQNNGV, per germline. Trimming pared 10 bases from V and 5 bases from J, leaving 8 bases between. The CDR3 protein is CATSVETQYF. CDR3 bases: TGTGCCACCTCTGTCGAGACCCAGTACTTC.

Notes on this clone: The junction departs from germline at one end; a sequencing error may be responsible. The sample has other DNA sequences that encode this CDR3 too. The chain uses TRBV6-6 and TRBJ2-2; tentatively, D is TRBD2 (5 bases). In germline, CDR1 is MNHNY, CDR2 SVGAGI (reference sequence). The CDR3 sequence is 13 residues long. The CDR3 DNA reads as TGTGCCAGCAGTTACTCCGAGCTCGGGGAGCTGTTCTTT. Amino acid sequence: CASSYSELGELFF.

This clone was picked up a small number of times. The chain joins TRBV30 to TRBJ1-3; TRBD1 matches at 11 bases. CDR3 length: 16 amino acids. J was trimmed by 4 bases and V by 4 bases; bases with no gene match: 9. Germline V lookup: CDR1 GTSNPN, CDR2 SVGIG (reference sequence). The CDR3 here is CAWIPLDRGPGNTIYF. The CDR3 nucleotides are TGTGCCTGGATTCCGCTGGACAGGGGGCCAGGAAACACCATATATTTT. Filled out from reference TRBV30 and TRBJ1-3, the complete variable domain reads SQTIHQWPATLVQPVGSPLSLECTVEGTSNPNLYWYRQAAGRGLQLLFYSVGIGQISSEVPQNLSASRPQDRQFILSSKKLLLSDSGFYLCAWIPLDRGPGNTIYFGEGSWLTVV.

Concerning this clone: The junction does not match germline at one end; this may be a read error. The chain has TRBV27 and TRBJ2-2; 12 nucleotides align to TRBD1. Germline V lookup: CDR1 MNHEY, CDR2 SMNVEV (reference sequence). The CDR3 sequence is 16 residues long. The CDR3: CASSLRGQGATRELFF. CDR3 in DNA: TGTGCCAGCAGTTTAAGGGGACAGGGGGCCACCAGGGAGCTGTTTTTT.

The V gene is TRBV21-1, the J gene TRBJ2-7; the listed D gene, TRBD1, was not tested against the DNA. TRBV21-1 is reported as a pseudogene. CDR3 length equals 17 residues. The CDR3 DNA follows: TGTGCCAGCAGCAAAGTTGGACCGGACAGGGATGCCTACGAGCAGTACTTC. Residues: CASSKVGPDRDAYEQYF.

CDR3 in DNA: TGTGCCAGCTCACCCCGGCGGTATAGCAATCAGCCCCAGCATTTT. Translated, it gives CASSPRRYSNQPQHF. The chain combines TRBV18 with TRBJ1-5; no reliable D call. The germline V and J ends were trimmed by 3 bases and 0 bases, with 9 bases remaining between them. The CDR3 totals 15 residues. Germline V gene sequence: CDR1 KGHSH, CDR2 LQKENI. The variable domain in full, completed from reference TRBV18 and TRBJ1-5, reads NAGVMQNPRHLVRRRGQEARLRCSPMKGHSHVYWYRQLPEEGLKFMVYLQKENIIDESGMPKERFSAEFPKEGPSILRIQQVVRGDSAAYFCASSPRRYSNQPQHFGDGTRLSIL.

This clone was counted only a few times. The rearrangement joins TRBV28 to TRBJ1-6, with 10 positions matching TRBD1. V trimming: 5 bases; J trimming: 0 bases; junction bases outside the gene matches: 4. Germline V gene sequence: CDR1 MDHEN, CDR2 SYDVKM. This CDR3 is built from 17 residues. Written as DNA, the CDR3 is TGTGCCAGCAGTGACAGGGGGCTTAGCTCCTATAATTCACCCCTCCACTTT. It specifies CASSDRGLSSYNSPLHF.

The rearrangement joins TRBV2 to TRBJ2-7; TRBD1 is a possible D gene (6 bases). Trimming removed 6 bases from V and 5 bases from J, with 17 bases in between. CDR3 length equals 14 residues. The germline V gene has CDR1 SNHLY and CDR2 FYNNEI. The CDR3 coding sequence is TGTGCCAGCAGGGCCAGGGGCATTAGTGACGAGCAGTACTTC. Amino acids: CASRARGISDEQYF. Full variable domain (outside the CDR3, taken from reference TRBV2 and TRBJ2-7): EPEVTQTPSHQVTQMGQEVILRCVPISNHLYFYWYRQILGQKVEFLVSFYNNEISEKSEIFDDQFSVERPDGSNFTLKIRSTKLEDSAMYFCASRARGISDEQYFGPGTRLTVT.

This chain links TRBV29-1 with TRBJ2-3; possible D gene TRBD1, 6 bases. Between the trimmed V and J ends, which lost 4 bases and 4 bases, there was a span of 15 bases. Germline loops: CDR1 SQVTM, CDR2 ANQGSEA. The CDR3 is made up of 14 amino acids. The CDR3 spells CSVGAGEVADTQYF. The CDR3 coding sequence is TGCAGCGTTGGGGCAGGGGAAGTTGCAGATACGCAGTATTTT.

The J gene is TRBJ1-5, the V gene TRBV4-1; possible D gene TRBD1, 6 bases. The CDR3 is made up of 17 amino acids. V was cut by 1 base and J by 0 bases, with 13 bases left in between. Germline V lookup: CDR1 MGHRA, CDR2 YSYEKL. The CDR3 DNA sequence: TGCGCCAGCAGCCAAGCTCCGACAGGATATAGCAATCAGCCCCAGCATTTT. Amino acid sequence: CASSQAPTGYSNQPQHF.

This clone has only a few counts. The CDR3 reads CASSIVKQGRNEQFF. The CDR3 region has the DNA TGTGCCAGTAGTATAGTTAAACAGGGGAGGAATGAGCAGTTCTTC. The chain links TRBV19 to TRBJ2-1, with D possibly being TRBD1 (7 bases). From germline, CDR1 is LNHDA and CDR2 SQIVND (reference sequence). V gave up 1 base and J gave up 7 bases, with 14 bases separating them. The CDR3 extends over 15 amino acids.

This clone appeared once. The genes are TRBV5-1 and TRBJ2-7; maybe TRBD1 (6 bases). This CDR3 region has 16 residues. In germline, CDR1 is SGHRS, CDR2 YFSETQ. V lost 0 bases to trimming and J lost 3 bases, with 16 bases between them. This chain's CDR3 is CASSLGRALGGYEQYF. DNA of the CDR3: TGCGCCAGCAGCTTGGGCAGGGCACTAGGGGGCTACGAGCAGTACTTC.

This chain links TRBV6-6 with TRBJ1-1; D may be TRBD1 (6 bases). The CDR3 runs to 12 residues. Germline CDR1 is MNHNY and CDR2 is SVGAGI (reference sequence). Trimming removed 7 bases from V and 4 bases from J, with 10 bases in between. The CDR3 coding sequence is TGTGCCAGCATAGGGGGGGGCACTGAAGCTTTCTTT. Translated, it gives CASIGGGTEAFF.

The chain joins TRBV5-4 to TRBJ2-3, with 7 bases identical to TRBD2. J was trimmed by 0 bases and V by 4 bases; bases with no gene match: 14. The CDR3 sequence is 18 residues long. Germline V gives CDR1 SGHNT, CDR2 YYREEE (reference sequence). CDR3 coding DNA: TGTGCCAGCAGCAGAGGCGGGGGACGCGGTGCTAGCACAGATACGCAGTATTTT. It translates to CASSRGGGRGASTDTQYF. Filled out from reference TRBV5-4 and TRBJ2-3, the complete variable domain reads ETGVTQSPTHLIKTRGQQVTLRCSSQSGHNTVSWYQQALGQGPQFIFQYYREEENGRGNFPPRFSGLQFPNYSSELNVNALELDDSALYLCASSRGGGRGASTDTQYFGPGTRLTVL.

J is TRBJ1-6 and V is TRBV18; D unclear. V lost 4 bases, J lost 4 bases, and 17 bases lay in between. The CDR3 totals 17 residues. CDR1 is KGHSH, CDR2 LQKENI, per germline. In DNA form, the CDR3 reads TGTGCCAGCTCACACACCTCTTACCCGGGGTATAATTCACCCCTCCACTTT. This gives the protein CASSHTSYPGYNSPLHF.

The chain carries TRBV28 and TRBJ2-7, with 7 bases aligning to TRBD1. V dropped 5 bases and J dropped 3; count of bases not matched to a gene: 7. This CDR3 is 14 amino acids long. The germline CDR1 and CDR2 sequences are MDHEN and SYDVKM. This chain's CDR3 is CASSRPGTVYEQYF. CDR3 nucleotides: TGTGCCAGCAGTAGACCCGGGACAGTCTACGAGCAGTACTTC. Drawing the rest from reference TRBV28 and TRBJ2-7, the complete variable domain is DVKVTQSSRYLVKRTGEKVFLECVQDMDHENMFWYRQDPGLGLRLIYFSYDVKMKEKGDIPEGYSVSREKKERFSLILESASTNQTSMYLCASSRPGTVYEQYFGPGTRLTVT.

CDR3 residues: CASGPFDRPGELFF. The DNA for the CDR3 is TGTGCTAGTGGTCCCTTCGACAGGCCCGGGGAGCTGTTTTTT. The V gene is TRBV12-5, the J gene TRBJ2-2; possibly TRBD1 for D (6 bases). Trimming took 5 bases from V and 6 from J, leaving 13 bases between them. Germline V gene data show CDR1 as LGHNT and CDR2 as FRNRAP. The CDR3 length is 14 residues.

This chain uses TRBV11-3 with TRBJ2-1; D possibly corresponds to TRBD2 (6 bases). The CDR3 is made up of 14 amino acids. V lost 5 bases and J lost 5, with 13 bases in between. The V gene's germline CDR1 is SGHNT and CDR2 YENEEA. The CDR3 region has the DNA TGTGCCAGCAGCGTTCGCGGGATCCACAATGAGCAGTTCTTC. The encoded protein is CASSVRGIHNEQFF.

The gene calls are TRBV10-3 and TRBJ1-2; 8 nucleotides agree with TRBD1. Per the germline V gene, CDR1 is ENHRY and CDR2 is SYGVKD. The V segment lost 10 bases and the J segment 2 bases; nucleotides outside the gene matches: 12. The CDR3 has 15 amino acids. The CDR3 coding sequence is TGTGCCACCCGCCCGGGACAGGACTTAAACTATGGCTACACCTTC. It encodes CATRPGQDLNYGYTF.